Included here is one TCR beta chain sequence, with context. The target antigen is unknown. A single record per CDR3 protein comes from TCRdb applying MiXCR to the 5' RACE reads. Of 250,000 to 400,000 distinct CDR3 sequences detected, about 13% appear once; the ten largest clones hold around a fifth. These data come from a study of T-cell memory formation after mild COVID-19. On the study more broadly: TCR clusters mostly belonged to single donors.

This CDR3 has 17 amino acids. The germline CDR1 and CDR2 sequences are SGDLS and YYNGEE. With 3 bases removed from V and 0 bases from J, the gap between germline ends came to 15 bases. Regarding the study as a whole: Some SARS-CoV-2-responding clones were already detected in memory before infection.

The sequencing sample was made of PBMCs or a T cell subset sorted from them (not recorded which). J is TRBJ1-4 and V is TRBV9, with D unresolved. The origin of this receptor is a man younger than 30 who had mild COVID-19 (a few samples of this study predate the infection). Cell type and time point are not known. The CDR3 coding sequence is TGTGCCAGCAGCGCCCGACATGGAGGAGCAACTAATGAAAAACTGTTTTTT. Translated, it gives CASSARHGGATNEKLFF.